This T cell receptor beta chain was documented in a study of cytomegalovirus exposure and HLA in healthy donors. Study observations and caveats: High specificity and sensitivity for cytomegalovirus status were reported for the classifier. The investigators catalogued 150 to 200 TCR beta chains as cytomegalovirus-associated.

The CDR3 totals 17 residues. Trimming at V came to 7 bases and at J to 1 base, leaving 15 bases not matched to a gene. CDR1 is LNHDA, CDR2 SQIVND, per germline (reference sequence). As regards this clone: Its specificity is unknown.

Assay: immunoSEQ multiplex PCR; the TCRdb copy retains only in-frame clones and omits some. The repertoire holds 150,000 to 170,000 clones, with 86% as singletons. The sequence came from a human donor in good health. The chain combines TRBV19 with TRBJ1-1; 7 nucleotides line up with TRBD1. Sequencing used PBMCs. The CDR3 nucleotides are TGTGCCAGTACGCCCTGGGGTCAGGGGGGCAGGAACACTGAAGCTTTCTTT. Encoded protein: CASTPWGQGGRNTEAFF.